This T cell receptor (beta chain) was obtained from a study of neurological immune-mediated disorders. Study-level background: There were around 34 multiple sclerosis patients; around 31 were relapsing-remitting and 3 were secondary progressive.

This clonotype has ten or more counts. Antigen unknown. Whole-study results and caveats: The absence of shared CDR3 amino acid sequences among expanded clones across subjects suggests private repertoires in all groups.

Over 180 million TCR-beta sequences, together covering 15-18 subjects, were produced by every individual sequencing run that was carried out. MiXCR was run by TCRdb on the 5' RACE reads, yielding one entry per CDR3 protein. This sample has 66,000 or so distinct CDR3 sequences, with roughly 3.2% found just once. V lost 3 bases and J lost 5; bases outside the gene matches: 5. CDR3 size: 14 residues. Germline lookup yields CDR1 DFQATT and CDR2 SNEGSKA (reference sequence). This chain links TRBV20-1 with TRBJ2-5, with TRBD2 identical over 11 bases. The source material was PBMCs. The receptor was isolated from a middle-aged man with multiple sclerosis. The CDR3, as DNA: TGCAGTGCTAGGGCAACTAGCGGGAGTGAGACCCAGTACTTC. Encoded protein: CSARATSGSETQYF.